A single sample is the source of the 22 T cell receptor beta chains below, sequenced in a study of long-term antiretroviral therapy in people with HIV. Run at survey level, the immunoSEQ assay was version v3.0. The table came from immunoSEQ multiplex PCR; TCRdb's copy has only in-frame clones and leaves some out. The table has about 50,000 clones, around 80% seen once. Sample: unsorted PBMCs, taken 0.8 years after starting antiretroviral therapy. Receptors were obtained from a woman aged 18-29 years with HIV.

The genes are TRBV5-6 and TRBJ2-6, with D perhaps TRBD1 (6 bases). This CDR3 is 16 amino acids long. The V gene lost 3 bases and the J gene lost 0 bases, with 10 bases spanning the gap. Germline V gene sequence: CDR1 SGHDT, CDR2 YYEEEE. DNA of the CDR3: TGTGCCAGCAGCTCAAGGACAGTCTCTGGGGCCAACGTCCTGACTTTC. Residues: CASSSRTVSGANVLTF. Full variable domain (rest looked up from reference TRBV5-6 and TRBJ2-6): DAGVTQSPTHLIKTRGQQVTLRCSPKSGHDTVSWYQQALGQGPQFIFQYYEEEERQRGNFPDRFSGHQFPNYSSELNVNALLLGDSALYLCASSSRTVSGANVLTFGAGSRLTVL.

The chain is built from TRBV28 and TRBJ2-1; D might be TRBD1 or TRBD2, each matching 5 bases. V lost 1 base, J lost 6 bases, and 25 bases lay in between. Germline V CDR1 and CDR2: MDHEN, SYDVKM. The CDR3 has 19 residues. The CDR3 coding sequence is TGTGCCAGCAGTTTATTCGAGGGGCCAACATTGACCTTGACCAATGAGCAGTTCTTC. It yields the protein CASSLFEGPTLTLTNEQFF.

CDR3 loop: CARSSNRGQETQYF. The CDR3 DNA reads as TGTGCCAGAAGCTCAAACAGGGGTCAAGAGACCCAGTACTTC. The V gene is TRBV5-3, the J gene TRBJ2-5, with 7 bases matching TRBD1. TRBV5-3 is an ORF, with its function uncertain. J gave up 2 bases and V 3 bases, and 4 bases lay outside the gene matches. This CDR3 spans 14 amino acids.

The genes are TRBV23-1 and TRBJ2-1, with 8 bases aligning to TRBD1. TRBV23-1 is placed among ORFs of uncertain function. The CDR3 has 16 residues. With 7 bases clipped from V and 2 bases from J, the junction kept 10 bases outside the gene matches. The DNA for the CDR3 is TGCGCCAGCATGGCGAAAGGGACAGGTACCTACAATGAGCAGTTCTTC. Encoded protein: CASMAKGTGTYNEQFF.

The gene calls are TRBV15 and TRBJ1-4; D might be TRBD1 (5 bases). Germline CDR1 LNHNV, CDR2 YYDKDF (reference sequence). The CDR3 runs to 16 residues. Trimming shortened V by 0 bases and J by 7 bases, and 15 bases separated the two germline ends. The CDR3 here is CATSRDQTGLGEKLFF. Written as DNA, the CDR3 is TGTGCCACCAGCAGAGATCAAACAGGTTTGGGTGAAAAACTGTTTTTT.

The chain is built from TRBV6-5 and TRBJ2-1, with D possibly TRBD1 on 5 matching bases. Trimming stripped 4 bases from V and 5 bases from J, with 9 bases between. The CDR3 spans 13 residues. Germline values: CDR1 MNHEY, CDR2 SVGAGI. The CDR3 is CASSLGVNNEQFF. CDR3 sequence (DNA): TGTGCCAGCAGTTTAGGGGTAAACAATGAGCAGTTCTTC.

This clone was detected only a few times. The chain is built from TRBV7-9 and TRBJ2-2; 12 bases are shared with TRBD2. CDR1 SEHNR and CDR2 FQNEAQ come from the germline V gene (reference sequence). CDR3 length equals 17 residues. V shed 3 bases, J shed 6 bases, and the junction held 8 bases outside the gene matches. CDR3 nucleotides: TGTGCCAGCAGCTTGACTAGCGGGAGAAATCCTTCCGGGGAGCTGTTTTTT. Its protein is CASSLTSGRNPSGELFF.

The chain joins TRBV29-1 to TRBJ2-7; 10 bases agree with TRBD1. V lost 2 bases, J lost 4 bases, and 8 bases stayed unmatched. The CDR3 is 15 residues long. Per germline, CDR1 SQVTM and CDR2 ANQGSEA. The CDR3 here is CSVEKADRGSYEQYF. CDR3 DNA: TGCAGCGTTGAAAAGGCGGACAGGGGGAGTTACGAGCAGTACTTC.

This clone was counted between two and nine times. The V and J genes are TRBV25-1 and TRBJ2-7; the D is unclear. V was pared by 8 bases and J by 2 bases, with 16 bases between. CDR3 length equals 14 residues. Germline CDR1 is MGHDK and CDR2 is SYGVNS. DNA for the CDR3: TGTGCCAGCCAGTCGAGGACCCTTCCCTACGAGCAGTACTTC. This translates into CASQSRTLPYEQYF.

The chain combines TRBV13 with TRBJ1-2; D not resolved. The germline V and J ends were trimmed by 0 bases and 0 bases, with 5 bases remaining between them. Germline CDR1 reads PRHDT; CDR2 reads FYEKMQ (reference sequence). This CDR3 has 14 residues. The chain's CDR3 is CASSLGTTNYGYTF. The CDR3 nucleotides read TGTGCCAGCAGCTTAGGTACCACTAACTATGGCTACACCTTC.

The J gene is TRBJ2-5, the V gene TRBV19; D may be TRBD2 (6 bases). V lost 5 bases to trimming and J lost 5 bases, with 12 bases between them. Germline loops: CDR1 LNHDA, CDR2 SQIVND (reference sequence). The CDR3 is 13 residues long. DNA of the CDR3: TGTGCCAGTAGTCAGACTAGAGAGGAGACCCAGTACTTC. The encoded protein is CASSQTREETQYF.

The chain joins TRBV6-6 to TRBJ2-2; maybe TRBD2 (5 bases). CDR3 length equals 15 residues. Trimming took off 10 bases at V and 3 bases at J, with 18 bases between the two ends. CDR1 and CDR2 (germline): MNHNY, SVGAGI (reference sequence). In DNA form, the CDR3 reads TGTGCCACCATACTGACGGGGATCTACACCGGGGAGCTGTTTTTT. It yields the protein CATILTGIYTGELFF.

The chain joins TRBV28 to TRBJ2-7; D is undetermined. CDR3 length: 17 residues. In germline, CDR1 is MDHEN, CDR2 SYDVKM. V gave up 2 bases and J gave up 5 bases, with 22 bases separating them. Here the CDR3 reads CASSLGRAHYLRNEQYF. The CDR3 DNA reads TGTGCCAGCAGTTTAGGCCGGGCCCACTACCTAAGGAACGAGCAGTACTTC.

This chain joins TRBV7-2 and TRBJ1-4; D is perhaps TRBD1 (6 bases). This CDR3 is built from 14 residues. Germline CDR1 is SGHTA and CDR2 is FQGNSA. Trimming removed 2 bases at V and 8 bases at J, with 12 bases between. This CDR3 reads CASSLQGPGEKLFF. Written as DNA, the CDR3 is TGTGCCAGCAGCTTACAGGGGCCGGGGGAAAAACTGTTTTTT.

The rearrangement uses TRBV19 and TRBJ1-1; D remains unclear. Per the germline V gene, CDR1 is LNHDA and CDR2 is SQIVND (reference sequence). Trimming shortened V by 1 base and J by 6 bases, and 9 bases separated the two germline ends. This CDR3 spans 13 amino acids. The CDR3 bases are TGTGCCAGTAGTATAGGAGGTTTCCCTGAAGCTTTCTTT. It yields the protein CASSIGGFPEAFF.

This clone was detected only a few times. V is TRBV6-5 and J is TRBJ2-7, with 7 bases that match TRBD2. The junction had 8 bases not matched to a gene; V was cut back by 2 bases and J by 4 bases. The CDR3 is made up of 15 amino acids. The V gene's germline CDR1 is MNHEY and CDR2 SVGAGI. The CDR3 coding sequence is TGTGCCAGCAGTTACCACAGCGGGACCCCGTACGAGCAGTACTTC. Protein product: CASSYHSGTPYEQYF.

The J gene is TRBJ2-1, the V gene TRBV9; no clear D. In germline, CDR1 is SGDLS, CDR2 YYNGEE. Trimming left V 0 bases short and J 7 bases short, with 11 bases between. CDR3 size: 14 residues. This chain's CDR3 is CASSVATVGNEQFF. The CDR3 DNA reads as TGTGCCAGCAGCGTAGCTACGGTGGGGAATGAGCAGTTCTTC.

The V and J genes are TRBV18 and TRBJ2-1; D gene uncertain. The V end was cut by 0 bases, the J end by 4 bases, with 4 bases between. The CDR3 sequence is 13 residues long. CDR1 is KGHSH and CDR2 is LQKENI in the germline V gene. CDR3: CASSPPDYNEQFF. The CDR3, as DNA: TGTGCCAGCTCACCACCTGATTACAATGAGCAGTTCTTC.

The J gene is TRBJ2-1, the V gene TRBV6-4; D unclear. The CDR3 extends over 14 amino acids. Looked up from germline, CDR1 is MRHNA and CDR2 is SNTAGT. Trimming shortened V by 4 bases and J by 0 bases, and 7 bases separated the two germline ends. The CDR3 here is CASSAESSYNEQFF. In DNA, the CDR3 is TGTGCCAGCAGTGCAGAGAGCTCCTACAATGAGCAGTTCTTC.

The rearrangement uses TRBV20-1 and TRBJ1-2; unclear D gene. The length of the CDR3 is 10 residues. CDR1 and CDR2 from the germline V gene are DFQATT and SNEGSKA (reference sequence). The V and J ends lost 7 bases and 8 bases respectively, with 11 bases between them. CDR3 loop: CSVIGPGYTF. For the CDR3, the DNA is TGCAGTGTGATAGGGCCAGGCTACACCTTC.

The CDR3: CASRDRPGTGTSNTGELFF. DNA for the CDR3: TGTGCCAGCAGGGACCGTCCCGGGACAGGGACTTCGAACACCGGGGAGCTGTTTTTT. V and J are TRBV27 and TRBJ2-2; 9 bases match TRBD1. V gave up 6 bases and J gave up 0 bases; unmatched junction bases: 14. Germline V lookup: CDR1 MNHEY, CDR2 SMNVEV (reference sequence). The CDR3 runs 19 residues.

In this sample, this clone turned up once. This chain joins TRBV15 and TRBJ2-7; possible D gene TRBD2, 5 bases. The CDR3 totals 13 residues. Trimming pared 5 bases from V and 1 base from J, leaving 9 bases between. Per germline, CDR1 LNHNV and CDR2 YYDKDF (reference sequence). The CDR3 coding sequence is TGTGCCACCAGCGGAGGAGATTCCTACGAGCAGTACTTC. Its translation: CATSGGDSYEQYF.